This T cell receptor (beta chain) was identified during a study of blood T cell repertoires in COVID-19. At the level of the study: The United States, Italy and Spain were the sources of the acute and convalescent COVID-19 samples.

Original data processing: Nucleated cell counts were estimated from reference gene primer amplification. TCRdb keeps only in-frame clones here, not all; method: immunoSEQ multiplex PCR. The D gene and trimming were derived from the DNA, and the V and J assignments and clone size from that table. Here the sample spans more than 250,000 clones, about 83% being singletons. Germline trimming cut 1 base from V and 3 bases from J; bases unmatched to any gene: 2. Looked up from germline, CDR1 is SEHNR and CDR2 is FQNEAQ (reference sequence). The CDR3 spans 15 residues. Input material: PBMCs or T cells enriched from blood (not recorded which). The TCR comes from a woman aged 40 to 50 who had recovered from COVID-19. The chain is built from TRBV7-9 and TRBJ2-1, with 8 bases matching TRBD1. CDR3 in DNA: TGTGCCAGCAGCTTAGACAGGGGGAACTACAATGAGCAGTTCTTC. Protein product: CASSLDRGNYNEQFF. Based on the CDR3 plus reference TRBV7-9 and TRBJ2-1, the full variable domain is DTGVSQNPRHKITKRGQNVTFRCDPISEHNRLYWYRQTLGQGPEFLTYFQNEAQLEKSRLLSDRFSAERPKGSFSTLEIQRTEQGDSAMYLCASSLDRGNYNEQFFGPGTRLTVL.